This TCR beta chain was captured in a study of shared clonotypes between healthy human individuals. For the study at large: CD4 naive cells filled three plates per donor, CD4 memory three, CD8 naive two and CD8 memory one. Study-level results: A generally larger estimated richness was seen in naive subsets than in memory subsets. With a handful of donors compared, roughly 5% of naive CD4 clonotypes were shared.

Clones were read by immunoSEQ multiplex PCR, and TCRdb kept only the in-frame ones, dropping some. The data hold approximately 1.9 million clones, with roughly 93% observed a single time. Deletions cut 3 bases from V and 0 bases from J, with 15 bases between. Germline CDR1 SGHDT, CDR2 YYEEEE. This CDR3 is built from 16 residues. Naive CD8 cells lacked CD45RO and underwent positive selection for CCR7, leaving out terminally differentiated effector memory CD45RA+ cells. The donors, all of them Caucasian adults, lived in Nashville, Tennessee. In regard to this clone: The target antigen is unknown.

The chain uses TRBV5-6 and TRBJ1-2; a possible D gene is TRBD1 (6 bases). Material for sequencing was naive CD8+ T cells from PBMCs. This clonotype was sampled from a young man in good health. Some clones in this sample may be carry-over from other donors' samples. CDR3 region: CASSSPAAGANYGYTF. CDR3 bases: TGTGCCAGCAGCTCCCCGGCGGCAGGGGCTAACTATGGCTACACCTTC.